This T cell receptor beta chain was captured in a study of CD8+ T cells in alopecia areata. Deletions cut 0 bases from V and 3 bases from J, with 16 bases between. Germline CDR1 SGDLS, CDR2 YYNGEE. The CDR3 totals 17 residues. This clone was counted only a few times. Its target is not known. Overall study findings and caveats: In scalp, tofacitinib significantly decreased clonality and expanded CD8+ clones among the top 100. Clarity of TCR sharing across patients fell short of that in mice, possibly HLA-related. Across lesional scalp, and particularly alopecia totalis/universalis, clonality surpassed that of normal scalp.

cDNA reverse transcribed from extracted RNA served as the sequencing template. Only in-frame clones appear in the TCRdb table, and some are missing; sequencing was by immunoSEQ multiplex PCR. The sample has about 180,000 clones, about 61% seen once; the top ten hold around 15%. Indicated treatment: oral pan-JAK inhibitor, 5-10 mg twice daily. Sorted out of PBMCs were CD4+ T cells and CD8+ T cells. The chain combines TRBV9 with TRBJ1-5; no definite D call. The clonotype was recovered from a human donor with alopecia areata. The sample here was CD4+ T cells sorted from blood, taken at roughly week 55, from a patient treated with tofacitinib. The CDR3 reads CASSVGRSASINQPQHF. The CDR3 nucleotides read TGTGCCAGCAGCGTAGGTCGTTCGGCCAGTATCAATCAGCCCCAGCATTTT.